The 9 T cell receptor beta chains below were found in one sample sequenced in a study of cytomegalovirus exposure and HLA in healthy donors. The PCR was carried out with 60 Vbeta primers and 13 Jbeta primers. Method: immunoSEQ multiplex PCR; TCRdb's copy keeps in-frame clones and lacks some. The sample has over 150,000 clones; 70% to 80% are singletons. Sequenced material: PBMCs. The origin of the receptors is a woman under 40 in good health and CMV-seronegative.

The V call is TRBV19, the J call TRBJ2-1; D possibly corresponds to TRBD1 (6 bases). Trimming left V 6 bases short and J 0 bases short, with 12 bases between. There are 15 residues in the CDR3. Germline CDR1 and CDR2: LNHDA and SQIVND (reference sequence). The CDR3 sequence is CASRKRGSSYNEQFF. CDR3 nucleotide sequence: TGTGCCAGTAGAAAAAGGGGGAGCTCCTACAATGAGCAGTTCTTC.

This clone was picked up a small number of times. The chain couples TRBV6-1 to TRBJ1-1; TRBD1 aligns across 8 bases. The CDR3 totals 13 residues. The V gene end was trimmed by 7 bases and the J gene end by 0 bases; junction bases not matched to a gene: 1. Germline values: CDR1 MNHNS, CDR2 SASEGT. CDR3 sequence: CASMGQVNTEAFF. As DNA, the CDR3 is TGTGCCAGCATGGGACAGGTGAACACTGAAGCTTTCTTT.

The chain couples TRBV5-1 to TRBJ1-2; 10 bases map to TRBD1. After removal of 4 bases from V and 8 bases from J, the junction contained 8 bases not matched to a gene. CDR3 size: 14 residues. Germline lookup yields CDR1 SGHRS and CDR2 YFSETQ. CDR3 loop: CASSPGTGVTGYTF. Written as DNA, the CDR3 is TGCGCCAGCAGCCCCGGGACAGGGGTGACGGGCTACACCTTC.

CDR3 coding DNA: TGCGCCAGCAGCGTTCCCGGGGCCTACGAGCAGTACTTC. This codes for CASSVPGAYEQYF. The V and J genes are TRBV5-1 and TRBJ2-7; perhaps TRBD2 as D (5 bases). Trimming cost V 4 bases and J 2 bases, with 10 bases left between them. Per the germline V gene, CDR1 is SGHRS and CDR2 is YFSETQ. The CDR3 contains 13 residues.

This sequence joins TRBV15 and TRBJ2-7, with 7 bases fitting TRBD1. Trimming cost V 0 bases and J 2 bases; bases outside gene matches: 7. The CDR3 runs 16 residues. CDR1 and CDR2 (germline): LNHNV, YYDKDF (reference sequence). The CDR3: CATSRERTGLTYEQYF. CDR3 in DNA: TGTGCCACCAGCAGAGAGCGGACAGGCCTAACCTACGAGCAGTACTTC.

This clone was recorded a few times. The chain has TRBV4-2 and TRBJ2-1, with 11 bases lining up with TRBD2. Looked up from germline, CDR1 is LGHNA and CDR2 is YNFKEQ. This CDR3 is built from 16 residues. J lost 12 bases, V lost 0 bases, and 10 bases had no gene match. Written as DNA, the CDR3 is TGTGCCAGCAGCCAAGATCGGGGACTAGCGGTTCCCAGGCAGTTCTTC. This encodes CASSQDRGLAVPRQFF.

The chain has TRBV9 and TRBJ1-1; the D gene is possibly TRBD1 (6 bases). Germline-derived CDR1 and CDR2 are SGDLS and YYNGEE. CDR3 length equals 15 residues. With 3 bases removed from V and 2 bases from J, the gap between germline ends came to 14 bases. The CDR3 coding sequence is TGTGCCAGCAGCGGACATACAGGGAGAAACACTGAAGCTTTCTTT. This encodes CASSGHTGRNTEAFF.

This clone was observed a single time. The CDR3 nucleotides are TGTGCCAGCCGGGGAGTAAATCAGCCCCAGCATTTT. Protein: CASRGVNQPQHF. The chain is built from TRBV2 and TRBJ1-5; D unclear. The CDR3 has 12 amino acids. CDR1 is SNHLY and CDR2 is FYNNEI in the germline V gene. Trimming took 8 bases from V and 4 from J, leaving 9 bases between them. Based on the CDR3 plus reference TRBV2 and TRBJ1-5, the full variable domain is EPEVTQTPSHQVTQMGQEVILRCVPISNHLYFYWYRQILGQKVEFLVSFYNNEISEKSEIFDDQFSVERPDGSNFTLKIRSTKLEDSAMYFCASRGVNQPQHFGDGTRLSIL.

V is TRBV18 and J is TRBJ1-4; 7 positions agree with TRBD1. J gave up 4 bases and V 3 bases, and 2 bases lay outside the gene matches. This CDR3 comprises 14 residues. Germline V lookup: CDR1 KGHSH, CDR2 LQKENI. CDR3 amino acids: CASSPRQGNEKLFF. For the CDR3, the DNA is TGTGCCAGCTCACCCCGACAGGGTAATGAAAAACTGTTTTTT.